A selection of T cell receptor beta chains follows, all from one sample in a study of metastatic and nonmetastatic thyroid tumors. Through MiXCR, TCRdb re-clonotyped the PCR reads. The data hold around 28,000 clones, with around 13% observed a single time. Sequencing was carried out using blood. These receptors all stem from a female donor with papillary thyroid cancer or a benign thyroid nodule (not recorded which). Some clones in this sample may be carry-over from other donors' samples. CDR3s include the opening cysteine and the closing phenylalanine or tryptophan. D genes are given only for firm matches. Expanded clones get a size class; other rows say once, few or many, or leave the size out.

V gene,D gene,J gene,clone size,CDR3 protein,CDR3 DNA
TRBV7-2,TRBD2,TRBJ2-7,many,CASSSGRASYEQYF,TGTGCCAGCAGTAGCGGGAGGGCCTCCTACGAGCAGTACTTC
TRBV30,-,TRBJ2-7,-,CAWSRGSYEQYF,TGTGCCTGGAGCCGAGGGAGCTACGAGCAGTACTTC
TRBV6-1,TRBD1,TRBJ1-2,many,CASSPTGGDGYTF,TGTGCCAGCAGCCCCACAGGGGGGGATGGCTACACCTTC
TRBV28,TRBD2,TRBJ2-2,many,CASSLVAGGDTGELFF,TGTGCCAGCAGTTTAGTAGCGGGAGGGGACACCGGGGAGCTGTTTTTT
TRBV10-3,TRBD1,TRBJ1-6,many,CAISEPATGWNSPLHF,TGTGCCATCAGTGAGCCCGCGACAGGGTGGAATTCACCCCTCCACTTT
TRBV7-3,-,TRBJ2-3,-,CASSPVTLSTDTQYF,TGTGCCAGCAGCCCAGTGACCCTGAGCACAGATACGCAGTATTTT
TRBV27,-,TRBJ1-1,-,CVSSFQTGTEAFF,TGTGTCAGCAGTTTTCAAACAGGGACTGAAGCTTTCTTT
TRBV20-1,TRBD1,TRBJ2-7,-,CSANRGYYEQYF,TGCAGTGCTAACAGGGGTTACTACGAGCAGTACTTC
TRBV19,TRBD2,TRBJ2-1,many,CASSILAVNEQFF,TGTGCCAGTAGTATACTAGCGGTTAATGAGCAGTTCTTC
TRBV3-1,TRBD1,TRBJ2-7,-,CASSQGTGAEQYF,TGCGCCAGCAGCCAAGGGACAGGGGCCGAGCAGTACTTC
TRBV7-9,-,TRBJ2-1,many,CASSSVLATLSYNEQFF,TGTGCCAGCAGCTCAGTGCTAGCGACACTATCCTACAATGAGCAGTTCTTC
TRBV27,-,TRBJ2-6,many,CASGYGGSGANVLTF,TGTGCCAGCGGTTACGGGGGCTCTGGGGCCAACGTCCTGACTTTC
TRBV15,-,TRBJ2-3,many,CATSSGGDSDTQYF,TGTGCCACCAGCAGTGGCGGGGACTCGGATACGCAGTATTTT
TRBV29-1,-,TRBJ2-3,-,CSGLDPGREDTQSF,TGCAGCGGTTTGGACCCCGGTCGGGAAGATACGCAGTCTTTT
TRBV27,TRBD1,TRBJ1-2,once,CASSSMFRDRGSSHYGYTF,TGTGCCAGCAGTTCCATGTTTCGGGACAGGGGAAGTTCCCACTATGGCTACACCTTC
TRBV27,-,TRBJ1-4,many,CASSLYEDPNEKLFF,TGTGCCAGCAGTTTATATGAGGACCCTAATGAAAAACTGTTTTTT
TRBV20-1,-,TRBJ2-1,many,CSGGGAWNNEQFF,TGCAGTGGGGGGGGGGCCTGGAACAATGAGCAGTTCTTC
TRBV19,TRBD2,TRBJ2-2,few,CASNPSGNTGELSF,TGTGCCAGTAATCCTAGCGGAAACACCGGGGAGCTGTCTTTT